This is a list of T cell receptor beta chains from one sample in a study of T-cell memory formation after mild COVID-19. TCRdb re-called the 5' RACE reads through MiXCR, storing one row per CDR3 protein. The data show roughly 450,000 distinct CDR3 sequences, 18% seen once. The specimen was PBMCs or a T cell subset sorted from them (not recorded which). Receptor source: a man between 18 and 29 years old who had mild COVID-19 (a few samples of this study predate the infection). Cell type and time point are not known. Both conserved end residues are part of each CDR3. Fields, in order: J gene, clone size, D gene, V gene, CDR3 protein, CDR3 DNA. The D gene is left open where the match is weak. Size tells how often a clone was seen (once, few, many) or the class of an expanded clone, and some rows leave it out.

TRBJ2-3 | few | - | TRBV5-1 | CASEAQGGGTDTQYF | TGCGCCAGCGAAGCCCAGGGGGGAGGCACAGATACGCAGTATTTT
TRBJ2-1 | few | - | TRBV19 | CASSIDRTPGYNEQFF | TGTGCCAGTAGTATAGACAGAACACCAGGGTACAATGAGCAGTTCTTC
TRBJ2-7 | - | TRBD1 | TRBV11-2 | CASSYSLDRLSNEQYF | TGTGCCAGCAGCTACTCCCTGGACAGGCTGTCCAACGAGCAGTACTTC
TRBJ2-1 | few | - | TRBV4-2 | CASSHFNEQFF | TGTGCCAGCAGCCATTTCAATGAGCAGTTCTTC
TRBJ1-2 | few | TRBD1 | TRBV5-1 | CASNPDRENGYTF | TGCGCCAGCAACCCTGACAGGGAAAATGGCTACACCTTC
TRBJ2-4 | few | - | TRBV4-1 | CASSPGEGAFIQYF | TGCGCCAGCAGCCCTGGGGAGGGGGCTTTCATTCAGTACTTC
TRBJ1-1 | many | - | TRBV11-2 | CATRGWEDTEAFF | TGTGCCACGAGGGGGTGGGAGGACACTGAAGCTTTCTTT
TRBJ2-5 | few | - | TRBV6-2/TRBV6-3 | CASSYSTTRSGPETQYF | TGTGCCAGCAGTTACTCCACGACTAGATCGGGGCCCGAGACCCAGTACTTC
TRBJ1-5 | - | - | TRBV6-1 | CASSLPPGLHLQPQHF | TGTGCCAGCAGTCTACCTCCGGGACTCCATCTCCAGCCCCAGCATTTT
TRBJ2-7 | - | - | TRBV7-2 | CASSPPRRDEQYF | TGTGCCAGCAGCCCGCCCCGCCGGGACGAGCAGTACTTC
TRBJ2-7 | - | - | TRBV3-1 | CASSQEAGLVEQYF | TGTGCCAGCAGCCAAGAGGCTGGTCTAGTAGAGCAGTACTTC
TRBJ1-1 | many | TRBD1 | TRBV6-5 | CASNDRAGAEAFF | TGTGCCAGCAATGACAGGGCCGGGGCTGAAGCTTTCTTT
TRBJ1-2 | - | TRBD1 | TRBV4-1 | CASSQDQFGTGAGYTF | TGCGCCAGCAGCCAAGATCAGTTTGGGACAGGGGCTGGCTACACCTTC